These 27 T cell receptor beta chains came from one sample sequenced in a study of cytomegalovirus exposure and HLA in healthy donors. Primers: 60 Vbeta forward and 13 Jbeta reverse. Clones were sequenced by immunoSEQ multiplex PCR, and TCRdb holds only the in-frame ones, with some missing. The repertoire includes roughly 190,000 clones, approximately 80% of them detected once, and about 1.5% sits in the top ten. The material sequenced was PBMCs. The receptors shown here come from a woman between 18 and 30 years old in good health and CMV-seronegative.

V usage is TRBV9 and J usage is TRBJ2-1; 11 bases fit TRBD2. This CDR3 is built from 16 residues. Germline loops: CDR1 SGDLS, CDR2 YYNGEE. V gave up 4 bases and J gave up 1 base; unmatched junction bases: 4. CDR3 residues: CASSPGTSGSYNEQFF. CDR3 nucleotide sequence: TGTGCCAGCAGCCCCGGGACTAGCGGTTCCTACAATGAGCAGTTCTTC.

The chain has TRBV4-1 and TRBJ1-2; 8 positions agree with TRBD1. V shed 5 bases, J shed 7 bases, and the junction held 9 bases outside the gene matches. CDR3 length: 14 amino acids. Germline assignment: CDR1 MGHRA and CDR2 YSYEKL. This CDR3 is CASSAPGGGGGYTF. The CDR3 nucleotides are TGCGCCAGCAGCGCTCCAGGGGGCGGCGGTGGCTACACCTTC.

The V call is TRBV2, the J call TRBJ2-2; 10 bases align to TRBD2. Germline loops: CDR1 SNHLY, CDR2 FYNNEI. With V trimmed by 5 bases and J by 7 bases, 7 bases remained unmatched. The CDR3 has 15 residues. This chain's CDR3 is CASSRLAGAYGELFF. CDR3 nucleotide sequence: TGTGCCAGCAGTCGGCTAGCGGGAGCATACGGGGAGCTGTTTTTT. The variable domain in full, completed from reference TRBV2 and TRBJ2-2, reads EPEVTQTPSHQVTQMGQEVILRCVPISNHLYFYWYRQILGQKVEFLVSFYNNEISEKSEIFDDQFSVERPDGSNFTLKIRSTKLEDSAMYFCASSRLAGAYGELFFGEGSRLTVL.

This rearrangement joins TRBV7-9 to TRBJ2-5; possible D gene TRBD1, 5 bases. Germline CDR1 and CDR2: SEHNR and FQNEAQ (reference sequence). This CDR3 is 14 amino acids long. V lost 1 base and J lost 5, with 11 bases in between. Written as DNA, the CDR3 is TGTGCCAGCAGCTTAGGGTCAGGGCCCGAGACCCAGTACTTC. Its protein is CASSLGSGPETQYF.

The genes are TRBV2 and TRBJ2-7; 11 nucleotides match TRBD2. V gave up 5 bases and J gave up 0 bases; unmatched junction bases: 15. Looked up from germline, CDR1 is SNHLY and CDR2 is FYNNEI. The CDR3 has 19 residues. The CDR3 DNA follows: TGTGCCAGCAGTCTATTCCCCCTAGCGGGAGGATCCTACTCCTACGAGCAGTACTTC. Protein: CASSLFPLAGGSYSYEQYF.

The chain is built from TRBV7-7 and TRBJ2-5; D might be TRBD1 (6 bases). Trimming cost V 4 bases and J 5 bases, with 14 bases left between them. The germline V gene encodes CDR1 SSHAT and CDR2 FNYEAQ (reference sequence). The CDR3 runs to 14 residues. CDR3 DNA: TGTGCCAGCAGCTCCTCGGGACAAAGCGAGACCCAGTACTTC. It yields the protein CASSSSGQSETQYF.

The chain couples TRBV2 to TRBJ1-4; 8 bases are a match to TRBD1. V shed 1 base and J 7 bases; nucleotides not matched to a gene: 2. The CDR3 covers 14 residues. Per the germline V gene, CDR1 is SNHLY and CDR2 is FYNNEI. CDR3 sequence reads: CASSEGRGLEKLFF. The CDR3 DNA reads as TGTGCCAGCAGTGAAGGCAGGGGGCTTGAAAAACTGTTTTTT.

This chain links TRBV25-1 with TRBJ2-3, with a possible D match to TRBD2 (6 bases). Trimming stripped 1 base from V and 4 bases from J, with 9 bases between. The CDR3 covers 14 residues. Germline CDR1 and CDR2: MGHDK and SYGVNS. The CDR3 region has the DNA TGTGCCAGCAGTGAATGGGGGGTGGCAGATACGCAGTATTTT. It codes for CASSEWGVADTQYF.

This clone occurred a few times. The CDR3 reads CASSPGAGGYEQYV. The CDR3 nucleotides read TGCGCCAGCAGCCCAGGCGCGGGGGGCTACGAGCAGTACGTC. The rearrangement uses TRBV5-1 and TRBJ2-7; 8 nucleotides agree with TRBD2. Germline CDR1 is SGHRS and CDR2 is YFSETQ. The CDR3 is 14 residues long. Trimming took 4 bases from V and 3 from J; bases not matched to a gene: 6.

In this sample, this clone turned up a few times. The chain carries TRBV27 and TRBJ1-1, with a tentative D call TRBD1 (5 bases). V gave up 4 bases and J gave up 3 bases, with 9 bases separating them. This CDR3 region has 13 residues. In germline, CDR1 is MNHEY, CDR2 SMNVEV (reference sequence). The CDR3 DNA is TGTGCCAGCAGTTCAGGGAGGGACACTGAAGCTTTCTTT. Protein: CASSSGRDTEAFF.

This clone was observed a handful of times. This chain connects TRBV6-1 to TRBJ2-7; the match to TRBD1 covers 11 bases. The V gene end was trimmed by 9 bases and the J gene end by 1 base; junction bases not matched to a gene: 2. The germline V gene has CDR1 MNHNS and CDR2 SASEGT. The CDR3 totals 13 residues. The CDR3, as DNA: TGTGCCAGTGGGACAGGGGGTTCCTACGAGCAGTACGTC. Translating gives CASGTGGSYEQYV.

The chain links TRBV9 to TRBJ2-6; D unresolved. The CDR3 is made up of 14 amino acids. The V gene lost 1 base and the J gene lost 1 base, with 3 bases spanning the gap. CDR1 and CDR2 from the germline V gene are SGDLS and YYNGEE. The chain's CDR3 is CASSVYSGANVLTF. CDR3 coding DNA: TGTGCCAGCAGCGTATATTCTGGGGCCAACGTCCTGACTTTC.

The chain joins TRBV11-2 to TRBJ2-5; maybe TRBD1 (5 bases). The CDR3 loop spans 14 amino acids. Germline CDR1 SGHAT, CDR2 FQNNGV. V lost 5 bases and J 1 base, leaving 11 bases between the germline ends. The CDR3 DNA reads as TGTGCCAGCAGCGAACAGGCTCTCCAAGAGACCCAGTACTTC. Translation: CASSEQALQETQYF.

There are a few counts of this clone. The CDR3 spells CASSRDRLITGELFF. In DNA, the CDR3 is TGTGCCAGCAGTCGTGACAGGTTGATAACCGGGGAGCTGTTTTTT. V and J are TRBV6-6 and TRBJ2-2; D might be TRBD1 (6 bases). This CDR3 is 15 amino acids long. Germline V gene lookup returns CDR1 MNHNY and CDR2 SVGAGI (reference sequence). V lost 5 bases, J lost 5 bases, and 15 bases lay in between.

In DNA, the CDR3 is TGTGCCAGCAGCTGGGGACATCAAGATACGCAGTATTTT. It is translated as CASSWGHQDTQYF. The chain couples TRBV7-2 to TRBJ2-3, with a tentative D call TRBD1 (6 bases). The germline CDR1 and CDR2 sequences are SGHTA and FQGNSA. The CDR3 runs to 13 residues. The germline V and J ends were trimmed by 4 bases and 5 bases, with 10 bases remaining between them.

The genes are TRBV5-6 and TRBJ2-4; 9 nucleotides agree with TRBD1. Germline loops: CDR1 SGHDT, CDR2 YYEEEE. The V and J ends lost 3 bases and 6 bases, in that order; junction bases with no gene match: 7. The CDR3 is made up of 15 amino acids. The CDR3 loop is CASSSTGQGTNIQYF. DNA for the CDR3: TGTGCCAGCAGCTCTACGGGACAGGGAACAAACATTCAGTACTTC.

V usage is TRBV27 and J usage is TRBJ1-1, with D hard to call. Trimming took off 8 bases at V and 0 bases at J, with 19 bases between the two ends. Looked up from germline, CDR1 is MNHEY and CDR2 is SMNVEV (reference sequence). This CDR3 spans 16 amino acids. This CDR3 reads CASLGFGEALNTEAFF. The CDR3 DNA reads as TGTGCCAGCCTAGGGTTTGGGGAGGCCCTGAACACTGAAGCTTTCTTT.

The chain combines TRBV27 with TRBJ2-4, with D perhaps TRBD1 (6 bases). Germline values: CDR1 MNHEY, CDR2 SMNVEV (reference sequence). This CDR3 is built from 14 residues. Trimming cost V 4 bases and J 0 bases, with 7 bases left between them. CDR3 bases: TGTGCCAGCAGTTCCAGGGGAGCCAAAAACATTCAGTACTTC. It codes for CASSSRGAKNIQYF.

The chain has TRBV15 and TRBJ2-1, with 11 bases fitting TRBD2. The CDR3 totals 18 residues. Germline trimming cut 1 base from V and 7 bases from J; bases unmatched to any gene: 12. Germline CDR1 and CDR2: LNHNV and YYDKDF (reference sequence). The CDR3 loop is CATSRVPQTSGKRNEQFF. The CDR3 DNA reads TGTGCCACCAGCAGAGTACCACAGACTAGCGGGAAGCGGAATGAGCAGTTCTTC.

J is TRBJ1-5 and V is TRBV7-2; no reliable D call. The CDR3 is made up of 16 amino acids. The germline CDR1 and CDR2 sequences are SGHTA and FQGNSA. V dropped 5 bases and J dropped 2 bases, with 16 bases sitting between them. This CDR3 reads CASSPRGSGGNQPQHF. The DNA for the CDR3 is TGTGCCAGCAGCCCCCGGGGTAGCGGTGGCAATCAGCCCCAGCATTTT.

The chain couples TRBV4-3 to TRBJ2-1, with TRBD1 as a possible D gene (5 bases). The CDR3 has 14 residues. V was clipped by 0 bases and J by 10 bases, with 13 bases between them. Germline lookup yields CDR1 LGHNA and CDR2 YSLEER. The CDR3 loop reads CASSQDLGKGEQFF. CDR3 in DNA: TGCGCCAGCAGCCAAGATCTTGGAAAGGGGGAGCAGTTCTTC.

The sample holds one count of this clone. The genes are TRBV7-9 and TRBJ2-7, with 7 positions matching TRBD2. Germline V gives CDR1 SEHNR, CDR2 FQNEAQ (reference sequence). V was pared by 4 bases and J by 6 bases, with 12 bases of the junction left unmatched. The CDR3 extends over 15 amino acids. The CDR3 region has the DNA TGTGCCAGCAGCTCCGGGCTATGGGGGGGAGCCGAGCAGTACTTC. Its translation is CASSSGLWGGAEQYF. Supplemented by reference TRBV7-9 and TRBJ2-7, the full variable domain reads DTGVSQNPRHKITKRGQNVTFRCDPISEHNRLYWYRQTLGQGPEFLTYFQNEAQLEKSRLLSDRFSAERPKGSFSTLEIQRTEQGDSAMYLCASSSGLWGGAEQYFGPGTRLTVT.

The chain has TRBV19 and TRBJ2-1; possibly TRBD2 for D (6 bases). There are 14 residues in the CDR3. Between the trimmed V and J ends, which lost 6 bases and 7 bases, there was a span of 16 bases. CDR1 and CDR2 (germline): LNHDA, SQIVND (reference sequence). CDR3 residues: CASSTGERYNEQFF. The DNA for the CDR3 is TGTGCCAGTAGCACGGGGGAGAGATATAATGAGCAGTTCTTC.

V gene TRBV19 combines with J gene TRBJ2-3; the D gene is possibly TRBD1 (5 bases). Germline V gene sequence: CDR1 LNHDA, CDR2 SQIVND (reference sequence). CDR3 length equals 17 residues. V gave up 8 bases and J gave up 2 bases, with 23 bases separating them. The CDR3, as DNA: TGTGCCAGTTCCCCCAAAGGGGTGGGCCACCCCACAGATACGCAGTATTTT. Translated: CASSPKGVGHPTDTQYF.

The chain recombines TRBV20-1 with TRBJ2-3, with unresolved D. This CDR3 comprises 11 residues. CDR1 DFQATT and CDR2 SNEGSKA come from the germline V gene (reference sequence). V was clipped by 5 bases and J by 7 bases, with 10 bases between them. The CDR3 spells CSAPLENTQYF. The CDR3 region has the DNA TGCAGTGCTCCGCTGGAGAATACGCAGTATTTT.

CDR3 nucleotides: TGTGCCAGCTCACCACCGGGGGGGCTGGAGAACACTGAAGCTTTCTTT. It translates to CASSPPGGLENTEAFF. V usage is TRBV18 and J usage is TRBJ1-1, with D perhaps matching TRBD1 (6 bases). The CDR3 extends over 16 amino acids. The germline CDR1 and CDR2 sequences are KGHSH and LQKENI. Trimming pared 0 bases from V and 1 base from J, leaving 12 bases between.

The chain couples TRBV5-4 to TRBJ2-7, with TRBD1 as a possible D gene (6 bases). Per germline, CDR1 SGHNT and CDR2 YYREEE (reference sequence). V was pared by 8 bases and J by 4 bases, with 7 bases between. This CDR3 has 10 residues. CDR3 sequence: CARRGYEQYV. The CDR3 region has the DNA TGTGCCAGAAGGGGGTACGAGCAGTACGTC.